These 22 T cell receptor beta chains were sequenced from one sample in a study of OX40 agonist ivuxolimab in advanced cancers. The protocol was immunoSEQ multiplex PCR, while the TCRdb copy is restricted to in-frame clones and leaves out a portion. The repertoire holds roughly 100,000 clones, with around 94% as singletons. The source was CD4+ or CD8+ T cells sorted from blood, collected in a trial of the OX40 agonist ivuxolimab. These receptors originate from an adult with an advanced solid tumor such as melanoma, head and neck, liver or kidney cancer.

This sequence joins TRBV19 and TRBJ2-1, with 9 bases matching TRBD1. V trimming: 1 base; J trimming: 7 bases; junction bases outside the gene matches: 5. Germline V gene sequence: CDR1 LNHDA, CDR2 SQIVND (reference sequence). There are 15 residues in the CDR3. The CDR3 DNA sequence: TGTGCCAGTAGTATAGGAGGACAGGGGAAAAATGAGCAGTTCTTC. As protein: CASSIGGQGKNEQFF.

This chain uses TRBV6-5 with TRBJ1-6; weak D call: TRBD1 (5 bases). CDR3 length equals 14 residues. The V end lost 9 bases, the J end lost 7 bases, and 16 bases lay between the germline ends. The germline CDR1 and CDR2 sequences are MNHEY and SVGAGI. The CDR3 DNA sequence: TGTGCCAGTAGGGGACGGATCCGGAATTCACCCCTCCACTTT. Encoded protein: CASRGRIRNSPLHF.

This chain uses TRBV28 with TRBJ1-5, with TRBD1 matching 7 bases. CDR3 size: 15 residues. Germline CDR1 is MDHEN and CDR2 is SYDVKM. After removal of 5 bases from V and 5 bases from J, the junction contained 9 bases not matched to a gene. The CDR3: CASSAPGTVDQPQHF. In nucleotides, the CDR3 is TGTGCCAGCAGTGCCCCCGGGACAGTCGATCAGCCCCAGCATTTT.

This rearrangement joins TRBV6-6 to TRBJ1-6, with 9 bases matching TRBD1. The CDR3 extends over 14 amino acids. Germline assignment: CDR1 MNHNY and CDR2 SVGAGI (reference sequence). Trimming removed 6 bases from V and 9 bases from J; junction bases left unmatched: 6. CDR3 nucleotides: TGTGCCAGCAGGGGGACAGGGTCGAGTTCACCCCTCCACTTT. It yields the protein CASRGTGSSSPLHF.

The CDR3 reads CAWSVGTNLYGYTF. For the CDR3, the DNA is TGTGCCTGGAGTGTAGGAACAAACCTCTATGGCTACACCTTC. This chain links TRBV30 with TRBJ1-2, with D unresolved. CDR3 length: 14 residues. Germline loops: CDR1 GTSNPN, CDR2 SVGIG (reference sequence). The V and J ends lost 0 bases and 4 bases respectively, with 12 bases between them.

The chain joins TRBV18 to TRBJ1-6; D is possibly TRBD1 (5 bases). The CDR3 covers 15 residues. The V end lost 5 bases, the J end lost 0 bases, and 8 bases lay between the germline ends. Per germline, CDR1 KGHSH and CDR2 LQKENI. The CDR3 DNA reads TGTGCCAGCTCAGGGACCAGCTCCTATAATTCACCCCTCCACTTT. Its protein is CASSGTSSYNSPLHF.

The V and J genes are TRBV6-5 and TRBJ1-5; D unclear. This CDR3 is built from 14 residues. V was clipped by 6 bases and J by 6 bases, with 15 bases between them. CDR1 and CDR2 from the germline V gene are MNHEY and SVGAGI. CDR3 residues: CASRMDLGAQPQHF. DNA of the CDR3: TGTGCCAGCAGGATGGATTTGGGCGCTCAGCCCCAGCATTTT.

This clone was seen just once. The chain recombines TRBV18 with TRBJ1-5; D gene uncertain. Per the germline V gene, CDR1 is KGHSH and CDR2 is LQKENI. The CDR3 has 13 residues. The V end lost 2 bases, the J end lost 11 bases, and 13 bases lay between the germline ends. In DNA, the CDR3 is TGTGCCAGCTCACCAAGATCAGACATAGCCCAGCATTTT. As protein: CASSPRSDIAQHF.

The chain links TRBV6-1 to TRBJ1-4; no definite D call. This CDR3 is built from 14 residues. The germline gives CDR1 MNHNS, CDR2 SASEGT. V lost 2 bases and J 4 bases, leaving 8 bases between the germline ends. The CDR3 DNA reads as TGTGCCAGCAGTGAAATGGGGAATAATGAAAAACTGTTTTTT. Protein: CASSEMGNNEKLFF.

The chain uses TRBV19 and TRBJ2-5, with 7 bases that match TRBD1. V lost 6 bases, J lost 8 bases, and 12 bases stayed unmatched. Germline-derived CDR1 and CDR2 are LNHDA and SQIVND (reference sequence). The CDR3 contains 14 residues. The CDR3 protein is CASRPPGTELTQYF. CDR3 coding DNA: TGTGCCAGTAGGCCACCCGGGACAGAGCTAACCCAGTACTTC.

This chain connects TRBV4-1 to TRBJ1-1; perhaps TRBD1 as D (5 bases). Germline V gives CDR1 MGHRA, CDR2 YSYEKL. V dropped 3 bases and J dropped 7 bases, with 21 bases sitting between them. The CDR3 contains 16 residues. CDR3 nucleotides: TGCGCCAGCAGCCACCCGGGACGGTCTGTTAACGGTGAAGCTTTCTTT. As protein: CASSHPGRSVNGEAFF.

This chain uses TRBV30 with TRBJ1-1, with TRBD1 as a possible D gene (6 bases). The CDR3 length is 12 residues. V lost 7 bases and J 2 bases, leaving 11 bases between the germline ends. From germline, CDR1 is GTSNPN and CDR2 SVGIG (reference sequence). The chain's CDR3 is CAFDRQNTEAFF. CDR3 nucleotide sequence: TGTGCCTTTGACAGGCAAAACACTGAAGCTTTCTTT.

V usage is TRBV7-3 and J usage is TRBJ2-3, with 7 nucleotides matching TRBD1. J was trimmed by 6 bases and V by 2 bases; bases with no gene match: 5. The CDR3 has 14 residues. Germline CDR1 reads SGHTA; CDR2 reads FQGTGA. The CDR3 region has the DNA TGTGCCAGCAGCTTAGACAGGGAAAGGGATACGCAGTATTTT. Residues: CASSLDRERDTQYF.

The chain recombines TRBV5-1 with TRBJ1-3; weak D call: TRBD1 (6 bases). Germline V gives CDR1 SGHRS, CDR2 YFSETQ. With 4 bases removed from V and 4 bases from J, the gap between germline ends came to 12 bases. The CDR3 consists of 14 residues. The DNA for the CDR3 is TGCGCCAGCAGCGCGGACAGCCAAGGAAACACCATATATTTT. It specifies CASSADSQGNTIYF.

In DNA form, the CDR3 reads TGTGCCAGCACCCGACAGGGGACGGGTTATTCACCCCTCCACTTT. Translated: CASTRQGTGYSPLHF. The V call is TRBV6-5, the J call TRBJ1-6; 8 positions match TRBD1. Trimming cost V 7 bases and J 8 bases; bases outside gene matches: 10. Per the germline V gene, CDR1 is MNHEY and CDR2 is SVGAGI. The CDR3 totals 15 residues.

The rearrangement uses TRBV28 and TRBJ1-6; D unclear. CDR1 MDHEN and CDR2 SYDVKM come from the germline V gene. The CDR3 runs 15 residues. With 5 bases removed from V and 7 bases from J, the gap between germline ends came to 15 bases. This chain's CDR3 is CASSPDRVGNSPLHF. CDR3 nucleotides: TGTGCCAGCAGTCCCGATAGGGTGGGGAATTCACCCCTCCACTTT.

The chain uses TRBV2 and TRBJ2-7; tentatively, D is TRBD1 (6 bases). V was cut by 5 bases and J by 3 bases, with 14 bases left in between. The CDR3 runs 14 residues. Germline V CDR1 and CDR2: SNHLY, FYNNEI. The CDR3, as DNA: TGTGCCAGCAGTTATCGTATGGACAGCTACGAGCAGTACTTC. Its protein is CASSYRMDSYEQYF. The full variable domain, with the rest looked up from reference TRBV2 and TRBJ2-7, is EPEVTQTPSHQVTQMGQEVILRCVPISNHLYFYWYRQILGQKVEFLVSFYNNEISEKSEIFDDQFSVERPDGSNFTLKIRSTKLEDSAMYFCASSYRMDSYEQYFGPGTRLTVT.

V usage is TRBV5-1 and J usage is TRBJ1-1, with a tentative D call TRBD1 (5 bases). CDR3 size: 15 residues. V lost 3 bases and J lost 5, with 17 bases in between. Germline values: CDR1 SGHRS, CDR2 YFSETQ. CDR3 residues: CASSWAPRGETEAFF. CDR3 nucleotides: TGCGCCAGCAGCTGGGCCCCCCGGGGGGAGACTGAAGCTTTCTTT.

This clone showed up just once. The V gene is TRBV5-4, the J gene TRBJ2-7, with D unclear. Per germline, CDR1 SGHNT and CDR2 YYREEE (reference sequence). CDR3 length: 14 amino acids. The V and J ends lost 4 bases and 1 base respectively, with 12 bases between them. In DNA, the CDR3 is TGTGCCAGCAGCGCCGGACGGGTGTCCTACGAGCAGTACTTC. This gives the protein CASSAGRVSYEQYF.

This chain connects TRBV6-6 to TRBJ1-2; the D is unclear. The germline V gene encodes CDR1 MNHNY and CDR2 SVGAGI (reference sequence). The length of the CDR3 is 13 residues. The V end lost 3 bases, the J end lost 0 bases, and 5 bases lay between the germline ends. CDR3 region: CASSYRPNYGYTF. The CDR3 DNA is TGTGCCAGCAGTTATCGGCCTAACTATGGCTACACCTTC.

This clone was observed once. The V call is TRBV25-1, the J call TRBJ1-1, with D possibly matching TRBD1 (6 bases). Germline V gene data show CDR1 as MGHDK and CDR2 as SYGVNS. V was shortened by 4 bases and J by 3 bases, with 15 bases between the two germline ends. The length of the CDR3 is 15 residues. CDR3 DNA: TGTGCCAGCAGTGGTCGGGGGAGGGGGGACACTGAAGCTTTCTTT. Translated, it gives CASSGRGRGDTEAFF.

This clone was recorded once. CDR3 sequence (DNA): TGTGCCAGCAGCCCTCCGGGACCTAGCTCTGGAAACACCATATATTTT. Amino acids: CASSPPGPSSGNTIYF. This chain uses TRBV28 with TRBJ1-3, with D possibly matching TRBD1 (5 bases). Germline values: CDR1 MDHEN, CDR2 SYDVKM. Trimming shortened V by 6 bases and J by 0 bases, and 15 bases separated the two germline ends. The CDR3 runs to 16 residues. Based on the CDR3 plus reference TRBV28 and TRBJ1-3, the full variable domain is DVKVTQSSRYLVKRTGEKVFLECVQDMDHENMFWYRQDPGLGLRLIYFSYDVKMKEKGDIPEGYSVSREKKERFSLILESASTNQTSMYLCASSPPGPSSGNTIYFGEGSWLTVV.